A single sample is the source of the 22 T cell receptor beta chains below, sequenced in a study of CD8+CD57+ T cells in acquired aplastic anemia listed by TCRdb under 2018. Expansion of CD8+CD57+ cells had been shown by flow cytometry in the patients chosen for sequencing. Sequenced on an Illumina HiSeq 2000. Profiling of TCR beta VDJ combinations and CDR3 sequences used genomic DNA as the template. The public reads were run again by TCRdb, first through fastp at Q25 and then through MiXCR, and only productive beta chains were kept. Identical CDR3 protein sequences are pooled into one entry, listed with their most common genes and DNA. This sample is represented by approximately 120,000 distinct CDR3 sequences; approximately 41% of them were singletons. The ten most abundant clones make up over 2% of the sample. Sequenced material: sorted CD4+, CD8+, or CD8+CD57+ T cells (not recorded which) from PBMCs. Receptors were obtained from a human donor with aplastic anemia.

Ten or more counts support this clonotype. The rearrangement links TRBV4-2 to TRBJ1-6, with D possibly being TRBD1 (5 bases). Trimming cost V 1 base and J 7 bases, with 11 bases left between them. Germline V gene lookup returns CDR1 LGHNA and CDR2 YNFKEQ. The CDR3 consists of 15 residues. The CDR3 sequence: CASSQGRDHNSPLHF. The CDR3 bases are TGTGCCAGCAGCCAAGGGCGGGACCACAATTCACCCCTCCACTTT.

The V call is TRBV28, the J call TRBJ2-3; D may be TRBD2 (6 bases). CDR1 and CDR2 (germline): MDHEN, SYDVKM. The V gene lost 8 bases and the J gene lost 6 bases, with 18 bases spanning the gap. The CDR3 totals 14 residues. CDR3 coding DNA: TGTGCCAGCGGGGACTCTCGCATATGGGATACGCAGTATTTT. Its protein product is CASGDSRIWDTQYF.

A remark on this clonotype: This sequence may be a read error, since a much larger clone differs from it by one base. The rearrangement joins TRBV5-5 to TRBJ2-5; 11 bases match TRBD2. The CDR3 runs 16 residues. The germline V gene has CDR1 SGHKS and CDR2 YYEKEE (reference sequence). CDR3 region: CPSSLGVSGREETQYF. The CDR3 DNA sequence: TGTCCCAGCAGCCTAGGAGTTAGCGGGAGGGAAGAGACCCAGTACTTC. Based on the CDR3 plus reference TRBV5-5 and TRBJ2-5, the full variable domain is DAGVTQSPTHLIKTRGQQVTLRCSPISGHKSVSWYQQVLGQGPQFIFQYYEKEERGRGNFPDRFSARQFPNYSSELNVNALLLGDSALYLCPSSLGVSGREETQYFGPGTRLLVL.

The sample holds many counts of this clonotype. The chain combines TRBV7-8 with TRBJ2-7; D is uncertain. This CDR3 contains 11 residues. The V gene's germline CDR1 is SGHVS and CDR2 FQNEAQ. The V gene lost 5 bases and the J gene lost 3 bases, with 5 bases spanning the gap. CDR3 in amino acids: CASSPGYEQYF. The CDR3 nucleotides are TGTGCCAGCAGCCCAGGCTACGAGCAGTACTTC.

This sequence joins TRBV6-2 or TRBV6-3 and TRBJ2-1; no clear D. The germline V gene has CDR1 MNHEY and CDR2 SVGEGT. Trimming cost V 7 bases and J 0 bases, with 7 bases left between them. CDR3 length: 13 amino acids. The CDR3 DNA is TGTGCCAGCAATCCCTTCTCCTACAATGAGCAGTTCTTC. Its translation is CASNPFSYNEQFF.

As to this clonotype: Since a much larger clone is just one base distant, this may be a read error. The chain has TRBV28 and TRBJ2-7; D is uncertain. This CDR3 comprises 15 residues. The V and J ends lost 6 bases and 0 bases respectively, with 15 bases between them. In germline, CDR1 is MDHEN, CDR2 SYDVKM. CDR3 amino acids: CASSLYGQSSYEQYF. Here the CDR3 DNA reads TGTGCCAGCAGCTTGTACGGCCAGAGCTCCTACGAGCAGTACTTC.

The chain recombines TRBV6-2 or TRBV6-3 with TRBJ1-5; 10 bases agree with TRBD1. Germline assignment: CDR1 MNHEY and CDR2 SVGEGT. Losses at the gene ends were 6 bases for V and 9 bases for J; bases not matched to a gene: 11. The CDR3 consists of 15 residues. The CDR3 coding sequence is TGTGCCAGCAGAAACCGGGACAGGGGTCTGGGGCCCCAGCATTTT. The encoded protein is CASRNRDRGLGPQHF.

The V call is TRBV12-3 or TRBV12-4, the J call TRBJ2-1; 8 nucleotides agree with TRBD2. The CDR3 is made up of 17 amino acids. V dropped 3 bases and J dropped 0; count of bases not matched to a gene: 7. CDR3 sequence reads: CASSLVSGDFSYNEQFF. In nucleotides, the CDR3 is TGTGCCAGCAGTTTGGTTAGCGGGGACTTCTCCTACAATGAGCAGTTCTTC.

This clonotype was seen at least ten times. One junction end does not reproduce the germline sequence, and a read error may be involved. The rearrangement joins TRBV19 to TRBJ1-2, with D perhaps TRBD1 (6 bases). The CDR3 covers 16 residues. Germline CDR1 and CDR2: LNHDA and SQIVND (reference sequence). CDR3 sequence reads: CASSAAPGTPGYGCTF. The CDR3 region has the DNA TGTGCCAGTAGTGCCGCACCCGGGACACCTGGCTATGGCTGCACCTTC. The variable domain in full, completed from reference TRBV19 and TRBJ1-2, reads DGGITQSPKYLFRKEGQNVTLSCEQNLNHDAMYWYRQDPGQGLRLIYYSQIVNDFQKGDIAEGYSVSREKKESFPLTVTSAQKNPTAFYLCASSAAPGTPGYGCTFGSGTRLTVV.

This clonotype showed up many times. This sequence joins TRBV10-3 and TRBJ2-3; 7 bases fit TRBD2. The germline gives CDR1 ENHRY, CDR2 SYGVKD. CDR3 length: 15 amino acids. Losses at the gene ends were 10 bases for V and 1 base for J; bases not matched to a gene: 11. CDR3 sequence (DNA): TGTGCCACGGATAGGGTAGCGGGTGGCACAGATACGCAGTATTTT. It codes for CATDRVAGGTDTQYF.

This clonotype came up many times. The V and J genes are TRBV6-1 and TRBJ2-7; D may be TRBD1 (6 bases). CDR1 and CDR2 (germline): MNHNS, SASEGT. The ends were cut back, 3 bases at V and 5 bases at J, with 11 bases in the middle. The CDR3 runs 13 residues. This chain's CDR3 is CASSEVKGDEQYV. The CDR3 bases are TGTGCCAGCAGTGAGGTGAAGGGGGACGAGCAGTACGTC.

This clonotype was counted ten times or more. The CDR3 protein is CAITPREDGKLFF. For the CDR3, the DNA is TGTGCCATCACCCCGAGGGAGGATGGAAAACTGTTTTTT. J is TRBJ1-4 and V is TRBV10-3; the D is unclear. The CDR3 loop spans 13 amino acids. Germline loops: CDR1 ENHRY, CDR2 SYGVKD. V shed 7 bases and J shed 10 bases, with 16 bases lying between them.

Turning to this clonotype: The junction differs from germline at one of its ends, possibly a read error. The V gene is TRBV10-3, the J gene TRBJ1-1; D not resolved. This CDR3 has 15 amino acids. CDR1 is ENHRY, CDR2 SYGVKD, per germline. The CDR3 coding sequence is TGTGCCATCAACGACGGGGAAGGACTGAACACTGAAGCTTTCTTC. Translating it yields CAINDGEGLNTEAFF.

The chain uses TRBV25-1 and TRBJ2-7; TRBD1 agrees at 7 bases. The CDR3 is 15 amino acids. Trimming removed 4 bases from V and 2 bases from J; junction bases left unmatched: 8. CDR1 is MGHDK, CDR2 SYGVNS, per germline. The CDR3 DNA reads as TGTGCCAGCAGTGGGGTCGGGCAGGGGGCCTACGAGCAGTACTTC. Its translation: CASSGVGQGAYEQYF.

This rearrangement joins TRBV10-3 to TRBJ1-2; D gene uncertain. The V gene lost 3 bases and the J gene lost 0 bases, with 11 bases spanning the gap. This CDR3 contains 15 residues. Germline values: CDR1 ENHRY, CDR2 SYGVKD. Here the CDR3 reads CAISESGRANYGYTF. The CDR3 DNA sequence: TGTGCCATCAGTGAATCCGGCAGAGCTAACTATGGCTACACCTTC.

This rearrangement joins TRBV29-1 to TRBJ2-1; TRBD1 is a possible D gene (6 bases). This CDR3 is 11 amino acids long. V was pared by 8 bases and J by 4 bases, with 9 bases between. Germline V gene sequence: CDR1 SQVTM, CDR2 ANQGSEA. The CDR3 spells CSLGQYNEQFF. The CDR3 DNA is TGCAGCTTAGGACAGTACAATGAGCAGTTCTTC.

This clonotype appeared many times. The V gene is TRBV20-1, the J gene TRBJ1-2, with no clear D. CDR1 is DFQATT and CDR2 is SNEGSKA in the germline V gene (reference sequence). The CDR3 has 13 amino acids. Trimming took off 2 bases at V and 8 bases at J, with 15 bases between the two ends. For the CDR3, the DNA is TGCAGTGCTAGACGGGGATTCGTTGGGGGCTACACCTTC. Encoded protein: CSARRGFVGGYTF.

The genes are TRBV11-2 and TRBJ2-1; a possible D gene is TRBD2 (6 bases). CDR3 length: 17 residues. Germline assignment: CDR1 SGHAT and CDR2 FQNNGV. V lost 0 bases to trimming and J lost 6 bases, with 18 bases between them. CDR3 residues: CASSLDPGTSPLNEQFF. The CDR3 DNA reads TGTGCCAGCAGCTTAGATCCGGGAACTAGCCCCCTCAATGAGCAGTTCTTC.

The chain employs TRBV20-1 and TRBJ1-5; 7 bases line up with TRBD1. Germline V CDR1 and CDR2: DFQATT, SNEGSKA (reference sequence). J gave up 7 bases and V 2 bases, and 5 bases lay outside the gene matches. This CDR3 has 13 amino acids. The CDR3 coding sequence is TGCAGTGCTAGATGGGGGGACAGCCAGCCCCAGCATTTT. Translation gives CSARWGDSQPQHF.

J is TRBJ1-1 and V is TRBV11-1; 10 nucleotides agree with TRBD1. The CDR3 covers 17 residues. The V gene end was trimmed by 5 bases and the J gene end by 3 bases; junction bases not matched to a gene: 12. Germline V lookup: CDR1 SGHAT, CDR2 FQDESV (reference sequence). CDR3 protein: CASSPWTPGTGDTEAFF. The DNA for the CDR3 is TGTGCCAGCAGCCCTTGGACACCCGGGACAGGGGACACTGAAGCTTTCTTT.

This clonotype has a count of ten or more. The rearrangement joins TRBV5-1 to TRBJ2-3, with 8 bases fitting TRBD2. Trimming at V came to 0 bases and at J to 4 bases, leaving 4 bases not matched to a gene. The CDR3 covers 15 residues. Per the germline V gene, CDR1 is SGHRS and CDR2 is YFSETQ. CDR3: CASSLGGGRADTQYF. The CDR3 nucleotides are TGCGCCAGCAGCTTGGGCGGGGGGCGAGCAGATACGCAGTATTTT.

This clonotype was counted between two and nine times. The chain uses TRBV6-6 and TRBJ1-4; a weak D match, TRBD1 (5 bases). This CDR3 contains 15 residues. Germline assignment: CDR1 MNHNY and CDR2 SVGAGI (reference sequence). Trimming removed 7 bases from V and 8 bases from J, with 20 bases in between. The CDR3 sequence is CASTLLKGAREKLFF. The DNA of the CDR3 is TGTGCCAGCACCCTATTGAAAGGGGCGCGAGAAAAACTGTTTTTT.